This TCR beta chain was sequenced for a study of tumor-infiltrating lymphocytes in localized non-small cell lung cancer. Turning to the study itself: Resected tumor was paired with non-adjacent uninvolved lung from the same patient.

Using immunoSEQ multiplex PCR, the repertoire was profiled, and TCRdb retains in-frame clones only, with some absent. The sample has roughly 13,000 clones; about two thirds are singletons. The V end was cut by 3 bases, the J end by 6 bases, with 6 bases between. Germline lookup yields CDR1 SEHNR and CDR2 FQNEAQ (reference sequence). This CDR3 is built from 12 residues. As for this clone: The antigen remains unidentified.

General study findings and limits: Available tissue quantity limited TCR sequencing to a patient subset. Different pieces of the same tissue were used for each assay.

Sequencing used uninvolved lung tissue not adjacent to the tumor. This TCR came from a human donor with non-small cell lung cancer. The chain joins TRBV7-9 to TRBJ2-1; unclear D gene. CDR3 bases: TGTGCCAGCAGCTTTAAGGGCAATGAGCAGTTCTTC. The encoded protein is CASSFKGNEQFF.